One and the same sample provided the 29 T cell receptor beta chains below, sequenced in a study of CXCR3-negative and CXCR3-positive naive CD8 T cells. Findings of the study overall: TRB CDR3s were more hydrophobic in CXCR3-positive than in CXCR3-negative naive cells.

All TRB cDNA libraries came from 5' RACE performed with UMI labels. After re-calling the 5' RACE reads, TCRdb lists one entry per CDR3 protein, DNA absent. The clone table shows tens of thousands of distinct CDR3 sequences, with the ten largest holding around 0.82%. Antigens for these TCRs are unknown. Sequencing input: naive CXCR3+ CD8+ T cells from blood. Subset meaning: CD45RO-CCR7+CD27+CD95- naive CD8+ T cells expressing CXCR3 (TNR3+). These receptor sequences come from a human donor in good health. Some clones in this sample may be carry-over from other donors' samples.

The chain couples TRBV2 to TRBJ2-1; TCRdb names TRBD2, which stays unverified in the absence of DNA. The CDR3 is made up of 19 amino acids. Germline values: CDR1 SNHLY, CDR2 FYNNEI. The CDR3 region is CASSAPIIGTSDARDEQFF. Combining the CDR3 with reference TRBV2 and TRBJ2-1 gives the whole variable domain EPEVTQTPSHQVTQMGQEVILRCVPISNHLYFYWYRQILGQKVEFLVSFYNNEISEKSEIFDDQFSVERPDGSNFTLKIRSTKLEDSAMYFCASSAPIIGTSDARDEQFFGPGTRLTVL.

This chain uses TRBV7-6 with TRBJ2-7; TCRdb outputs TRBD1, but without DNA this stays unchecked. CDR3 length: 15 amino acids. Germline values: CDR1 SGHVS, CDR2 FNYEAQ. This CDR3 is CASSDTRGWSYEQYF.

The V and J genes are TRBV19 and TRBJ2-1. The CDR3 covers 12 residues. Per germline, CDR1 LNHDA and CDR2 SQIVND (reference sequence). CDR3 region: CASSMAHNEQFF.

This chain joins TRBV29-1 and TRBJ2-7; the TCRdb D gene call, TRBD1, has no DNA to confirm it. This CDR3 is 12 amino acids long. CDR1 and CDR2 (germline): SQVTM, ANQGSEA. The CDR3 sequence: CSVQDRDYEQYF.

The rearrangement uses TRBV4-1 and TRBJ1-1. The CDR3 length is 13 residues. CDR1 is MGHRA, CDR2 YSYEKL, per germline. The CDR3 reads CASSEEGRAEAFF.

The genes are TRBV2 and TRBJ2-5; TCRdb selects TRBD1, and the lack of DNA leaves this call unchecked. Germline V lookup: CDR1 SNHLY, CDR2 FYNNEI. This CDR3 has 13 residues. The CDR3 reads CASSDPGEETQYF.

The rearrangement links TRBV7-9 to TRBJ2-7; the TRBD1 assignment by TCRdb is unverifiable without DNA. CDR1 is SEHNR, CDR2 FQNEAQ, per germline (reference sequence). The CDR3 spans 13 residues. The CDR3 spells CASSLTGDYEQYF.

The chain uses TRBV27 and TRBJ1-1; TCRdb reports TRBD1, a call that lacks DNA to check it against. The germline V gene has CDR1 MNHEY and CDR2 SMNVEV (reference sequence). This CDR3 region has 14 residues. The CDR3 region is CASRMITGNTEAFF.

This rearrangement joins TRBV7-9 to TRBJ1-2. Germline lookup yields CDR1 SEHNR and CDR2 FQNEAQ (reference sequence). This CDR3 spans 13 amino acids. CDR3 residues: CASSLQGLYGYTF.

This chain links TRBV5-1 with TRBJ1-1. CDR3 size: 16 residues. Germline V gene data show CDR1 as SGHRS and CDR2 as YFSETQ. CDR3 sequence reads: CASSLAAAASNTEAFF.

CDR3 sequence reads: CASSLGSPPLHF. The rearrangement links TRBV7-2 to TRBJ1-6. The germline V gene has CDR1 SGHTA and CDR2 FQGNSA. The CDR3 contains 12 residues. Together with reference TRBV7-2 and TRBJ1-6, the CDR3 gives the full variable domain: GAGVSQSPSNKVTEKGKDVELRCDPISGHTALYWYRQSLGQGLEFLIYFQGNSAPDKSGLPSDRFSAERTGGSVSTLTIQRTQQEDSAVYLCASSLGSPPLHFGNGTRLTVT.

This chain joins TRBV10-3 and TRBJ2-5; the TRBD1 assignment by TCRdb is unverifiable without DNA. Looked up from germline, CDR1 is ENHRY and CDR2 is SYGVKD. The CDR3 spans 17 residues. This CDR3 is CAISEGDRAIFQETQYF.

The genes are TRBV28 and TRBJ1-2; TCRdb's D call of TRBD1 is untestable without DNA. The CDR3 loop spans 14 amino acids. CDR1 is MDHEN, CDR2 SYDVKM, per germline. The chain's CDR3 is CASSTPGTGLGYTF.

The chain recombines TRBV7-9 with TRBJ2-1; TCRdb designates TRBD2, a call that cannot be tested without DNA. CDR1 and CDR2 (germline): SEHNR, FQNEAQ (reference sequence). The CDR3 sequence is 15 residues long. The CDR3 sequence: CASSSEASGSYEQFF.

Here the CDR3 reads CASSPVAGAYEQYF. This chain connects TRBV7-6 to TRBJ2-7; TCRdb reports TRBD2, a call that lacks DNA to check it against. Germline V gives CDR1 SGHVS, CDR2 FNYEAQ. The CDR3 loop spans 14 amino acids.

The chain is built from TRBV5-6 and TRBJ2-5. Germline CDR1 SGHDT, CDR2 YYEEEE. The length of the CDR3 is 15 residues. The CDR3 reads CASSLALAAQETQYF. Filled out from reference TRBV5-6 and TRBJ2-5, the complete variable domain reads DAGVTQSPTHLIKTRGQQVTLRCSPKSGHDTVSWYQQALGQGPQFIFQYYEEEERQRGNFPDRFSGHQFPNYSSELNVNALLLGDSALYLCASSLALAAQETQYFGPGTRLLVL.

V is TRBV27 and J is TRBJ2-7. This CDR3 comprises 13 residues. Per germline, CDR1 MNHEY and CDR2 SMNVEV (reference sequence). CDR3 protein: CASSLGQPYEQYF.

The rearrangement links TRBV27 to TRBJ1-1. Germline V gene lookup returns CDR1 MNHEY and CDR2 SMNVEV (reference sequence). The CDR3 is made up of 13 amino acids. The CDR3 sequence: CASSSGGVTEAFF.

J is TRBJ2-5 and V is TRBV20-1; the TCRdb D gene call, TRBD1, has no DNA to confirm it. The germline gives CDR1 DFQATT, CDR2 SNEGSKA (reference sequence). This CDR3 comprises 16 residues. The CDR3 sequence is CSARGEGGAFQETQYF.

The chain employs TRBV28 and TRBJ1-2; lacking DNA, the TRBD1 call made by TCRdb goes unchecked. Germline-derived CDR1 and CDR2 are MDHEN and SYDVKM. The CDR3 runs 13 residues. CDR3 in amino acids: CASSFEDRGGYTF.

The gene calls are TRBV5-6 and TRBJ2-3; TCRdb returns TRBD1, unconfirmable since there is no DNA. Per germline, CDR1 SGHDT and CDR2 YYEEEE. The CDR3 extends over 14 amino acids. The chain's CDR3 is CASSPGTSTDTQYF.

J is TRBJ2-7 and V is TRBV27; the TCRdb call, TRBD1, lacks DNA for checking. The CDR3 sequence is 18 residues long. Germline loops: CDR1 MNHEY, CDR2 SMNVEV (reference sequence). CDR3 amino acids: CASSPTGSGLYLSYEQYF.

The chain has TRBV28 and TRBJ2-3; the D gene TCRdb calls, TRBD2, cannot be checked with no DNA. Germline V lookup: CDR1 MDHEN, CDR2 SYDVKM. This CDR3 contains 15 residues. CDR3 sequence reads: CASSLLAGDADTQYF.

The chain carries TRBV28 and TRBJ1-1; there is no DNA to check the TCRdb D call of TRBD1. Germline lookup yields CDR1 MDHEN and CDR2 SYDVKM. This CDR3 is 17 amino acids long. The CDR3 reads CASSFYRQGAGNTEAFF.

V usage is TRBV29-1 and J usage is TRBJ1-1; TCRdb returns TRBD1, unconfirmable since there is no DNA. CDR3 length: 11 residues. The germline gives CDR1 SQVTM, CDR2 ANQGSEA. CDR3 protein: CSVGAGAEAFF.

The chain has TRBV12-3 or TRBV12-4 and TRBJ2-1; TCRdb outputs TRBD1, but without DNA this stays unchecked. This CDR3 contains 14 residues. CDR3 amino acids: CASTPFGTVNEQFF.

The V call is TRBV21-1, the J call TRBJ1-5; TCRdb's D gene call, TRBD1, goes unchecked for lack of DNA. TRBV21-1 is designated a pseudogene. The CDR3 is 18 amino acids. CDR3 amino acids: CASSKGGADSDLNQPQHF.

The chain employs TRBV28 and TRBJ2-7; lacking DNA, the TRBD1 call made by TCRdb goes unchecked. The germline CDR1 and CDR2 sequences are MDHEN and SYDVKM. The CDR3 spans 14 residues. CDR3 in amino acids: CASRTPGVTNEQYF.

The rearrangement links TRBV10-3 to TRBJ1-1. Germline CDR1 is ENHRY and CDR2 is SYGVKD. This CDR3 comprises 14 residues. CDR3: CAISESAANTEAFF.